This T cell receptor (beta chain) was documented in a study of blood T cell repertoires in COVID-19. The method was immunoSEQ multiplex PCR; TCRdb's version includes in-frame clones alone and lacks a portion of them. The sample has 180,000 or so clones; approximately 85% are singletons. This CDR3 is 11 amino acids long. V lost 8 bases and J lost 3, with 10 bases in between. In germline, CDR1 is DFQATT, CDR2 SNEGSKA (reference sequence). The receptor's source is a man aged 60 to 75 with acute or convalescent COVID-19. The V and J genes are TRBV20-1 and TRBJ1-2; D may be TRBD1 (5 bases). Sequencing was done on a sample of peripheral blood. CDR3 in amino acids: CSTGGDYGYTF. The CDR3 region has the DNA TGCAGTACTGGGGGGGACTATGGCTACACCTTC.